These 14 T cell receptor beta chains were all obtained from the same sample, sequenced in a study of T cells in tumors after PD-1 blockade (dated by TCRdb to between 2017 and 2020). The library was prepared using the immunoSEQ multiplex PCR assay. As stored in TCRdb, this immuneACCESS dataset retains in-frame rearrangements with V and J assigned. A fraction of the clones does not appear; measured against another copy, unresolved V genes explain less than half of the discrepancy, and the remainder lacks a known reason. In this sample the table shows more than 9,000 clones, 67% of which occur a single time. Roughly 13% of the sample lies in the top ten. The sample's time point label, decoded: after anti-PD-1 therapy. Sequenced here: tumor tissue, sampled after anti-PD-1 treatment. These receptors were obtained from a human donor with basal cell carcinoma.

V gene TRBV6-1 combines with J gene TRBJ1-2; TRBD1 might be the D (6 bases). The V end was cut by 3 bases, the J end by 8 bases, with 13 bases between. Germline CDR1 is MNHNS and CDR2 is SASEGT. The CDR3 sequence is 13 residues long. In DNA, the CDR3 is TGTGCCAGCAGTGACCGACGGACAGCGGGCTACACCTTC. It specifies CASSDRRTAGYTF.

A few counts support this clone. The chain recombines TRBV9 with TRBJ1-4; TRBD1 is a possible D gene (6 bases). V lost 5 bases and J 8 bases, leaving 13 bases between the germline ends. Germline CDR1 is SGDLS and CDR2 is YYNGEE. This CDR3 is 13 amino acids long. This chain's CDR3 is CASSTGGSEKLFF. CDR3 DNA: TGTGCCAGCAGTACGGGGGGCTCGGAAAAACTGTTTTTT.

This chain's CDR3 is CASTVGLGEGETQYF. DNA for the CDR3: TGTGCCAGCACCGTGGGACTAGGGGAGGGAGAGACCCAGTACTTC. V usage is TRBV5-4 and J usage is TRBJ2-5; TRBD2 aligns across 8 bases. CDR3 length: 15 amino acids. Germline CDR1 and CDR2: SGHNT and YYREEE (reference sequence). V lost 6 bases and J lost 4; bases outside the gene matches: 11.

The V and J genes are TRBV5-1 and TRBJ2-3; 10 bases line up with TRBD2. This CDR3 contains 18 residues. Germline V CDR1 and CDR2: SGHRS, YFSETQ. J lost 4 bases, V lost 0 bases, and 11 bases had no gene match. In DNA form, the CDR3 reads TGCGCCAGCAGCTTGGATCTAGCGGGGGTACAATCGGCAGATACGCAGTATTTT. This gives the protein CASSLDLAGVQSADTQYF.

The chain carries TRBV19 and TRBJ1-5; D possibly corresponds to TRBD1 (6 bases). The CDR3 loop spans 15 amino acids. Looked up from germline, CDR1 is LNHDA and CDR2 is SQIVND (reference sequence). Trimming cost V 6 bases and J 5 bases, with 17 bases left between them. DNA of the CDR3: TGTGCCAGTAGCATACCCACAGGGTTGGATCAGCCCCAGCATTTT. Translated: CASSIPTGLDQPQHF.

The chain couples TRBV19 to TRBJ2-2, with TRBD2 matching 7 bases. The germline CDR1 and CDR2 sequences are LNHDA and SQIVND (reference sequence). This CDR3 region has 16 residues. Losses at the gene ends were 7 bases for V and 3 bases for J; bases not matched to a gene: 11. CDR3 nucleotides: TGTGCCAGTACCCCTGGCGGGGGAGGGGACACCGGGGAGCTGTTTTTT. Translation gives CASTPGGGGDTGELFF.

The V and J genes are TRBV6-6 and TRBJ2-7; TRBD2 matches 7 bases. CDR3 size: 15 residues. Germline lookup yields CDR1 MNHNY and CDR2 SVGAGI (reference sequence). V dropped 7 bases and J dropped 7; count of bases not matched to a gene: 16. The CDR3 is CASTAGDPSLSEQYF. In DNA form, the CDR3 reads TGTGCCAGCACTGCGGGGGACCCGTCTCTGAGTGAGCAGTACTTC.

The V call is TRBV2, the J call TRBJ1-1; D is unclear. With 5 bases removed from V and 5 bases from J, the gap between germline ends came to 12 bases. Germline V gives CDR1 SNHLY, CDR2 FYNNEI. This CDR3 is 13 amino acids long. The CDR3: CASSPLWRTEAFF. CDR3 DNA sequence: TGTGCCAGCAGTCCGCTTTGGAGGACTGAAGCTTTCTTT.

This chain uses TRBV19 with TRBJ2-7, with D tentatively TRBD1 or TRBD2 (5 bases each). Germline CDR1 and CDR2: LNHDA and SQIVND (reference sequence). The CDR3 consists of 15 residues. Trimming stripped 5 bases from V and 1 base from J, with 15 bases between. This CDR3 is CASSAAGTGSYEQYF. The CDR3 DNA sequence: TGTGCCAGTAGTGCGGCCGGGACGGGTTCCTACGAGCAGTACTTC.

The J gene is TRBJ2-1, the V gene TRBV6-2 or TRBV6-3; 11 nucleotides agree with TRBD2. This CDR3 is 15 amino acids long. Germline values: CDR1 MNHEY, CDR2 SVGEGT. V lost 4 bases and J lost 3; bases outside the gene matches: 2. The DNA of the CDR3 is TGTGCCAGCAGTTTGACTAGCGGGAACTACAATGAGCAGTTCTTC. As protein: CASSLTSGNYNEQFF.

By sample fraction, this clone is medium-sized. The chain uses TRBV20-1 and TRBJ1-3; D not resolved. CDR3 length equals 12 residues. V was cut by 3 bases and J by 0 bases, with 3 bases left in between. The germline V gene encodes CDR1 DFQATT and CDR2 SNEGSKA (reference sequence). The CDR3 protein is CSASHSGNTIYF. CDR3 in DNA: TGCAGTGCTAGTCACTCTGGAAACACCATATATTTT.

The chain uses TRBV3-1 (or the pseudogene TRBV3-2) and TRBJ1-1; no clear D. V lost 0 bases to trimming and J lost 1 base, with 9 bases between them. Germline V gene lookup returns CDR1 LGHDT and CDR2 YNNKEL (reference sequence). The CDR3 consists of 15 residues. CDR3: CASSQDRVRNTEAFF. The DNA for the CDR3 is TGTGCCAGCAGCCAAGATCGGGTTAGGAACACTGAAGCTTTCTTT.

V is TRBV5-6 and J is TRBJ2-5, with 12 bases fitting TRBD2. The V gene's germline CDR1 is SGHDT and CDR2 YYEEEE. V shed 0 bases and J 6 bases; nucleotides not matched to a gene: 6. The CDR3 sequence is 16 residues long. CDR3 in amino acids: CASSLETSGSRQTQYF. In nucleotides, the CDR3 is TGTGCCAGCAGCTTGGAGACTAGCGGGAGTCGGCAGACCCAGTACTTC.

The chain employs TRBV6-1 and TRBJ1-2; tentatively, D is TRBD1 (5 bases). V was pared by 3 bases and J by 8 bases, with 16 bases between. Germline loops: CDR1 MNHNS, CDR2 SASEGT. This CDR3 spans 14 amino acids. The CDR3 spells CASSEREGLGGYTF. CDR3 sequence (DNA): TGTGCCAGCAGTGAGAGGGAGGGACTGGGGGGCTACACCTTC.